This is a list of T cell receptor beta chains from one sample in a study of blood T cell repertoires in COVID-19. This table comes from immunoSEQ multiplex PCR, and its TCRdb copy is limited to in-frame clones, with some not included. The sample shows just under 350,000 clones, more than 70% of them seen only once. Input material: peripheral blood. These receptors all stem from a man aged 30-40 years with active or convalescent COVID-19. Each CDR3 is given with its conserved first and last residue. The order of the fields is CDR3 DNA, CDR3 protein, V gene, D gene, clone size, J gene. A D gene is named only where the DNA matches it firmly. Size values are once, few and many counts, or a class for expanded clones, and some rows have none.

TGTGCCAGCAGCTTGGGACTCCCCAGCGGGAGGAAATACGAGCAGTACTTC,CASSLGLPSGRKYEQYF,TRBV5-6,TRBD2,.,TRBJ2-7
TGTGCCAGTAGCCTCCTTGGCGGGAACGTTGGAGATACGCAGTATTTT,CASSLLGGNVGDTQYF,TRBV19,.,.,TRBJ2-3
TGTGCCAGCAGTTTGGGACTAGCGGGCAACAATGAGCAGTTCTTC,CASSLGLAGNNEQFF,TRBV27,TRBD2,.,TRBJ2-1
TGTGCCAGCATCTCACCAGGCACCGGGGAGCTGTTTTTT,CASISPGTGELFF,TRBV28,.,few,TRBJ2-2
TGTGCCAGCAGTCGAACGGACAGGGGGAATGAAAAACTGTTTTTT,CASSRTDRGNEKLFF,TRBV2,TRBD1,.,TRBJ1-4
TGTGCCAGCAGGAATCGACTAGTACCCTACGAGCAGTACTTC,CASRNRLVPYEQYF,TRBV6-5,.,many,TRBJ2-7
TGTGCCAGCAGCTTAGGGACAGGGGGTAACACTGAAGCTTTCTTT,CASSLGTGGNTEAFF,TRBV13,TRBD1,.,TRBJ1-1
TGTGCCAGCAGCTTGGGGACAAAAGGTCAGCCCCAGCATTTT,CASSLGTKGQPQHF,TRBV2,.,few,TRBJ1-5
TGTGCCAGCAGCTTAGCGGGAGTTCACAACTTAGTCGAGCAGTACTTC,CASSLAGVHNLVEQYF,TRBV7-2,.,.,TRBJ2-7
TGCAGCGGGGGGCGGGGGCAAGAGACCCAGTACTTC,CSGGRGQETQYF,TRBV29-1,.,.,TRBJ2-5
TGTGCCAGCAGTTGGAGGATGAATGAGCTAAACTATGGCTACACCTTC,CASSWRMNELNYGYTF,TRBV27,.,.,TRBJ1-2
TGTGCCAGCAGTCCGGGACAGGGGTCTGAAGCTTTCTTT,CASSPGQGSEAFF,TRBV6-2/TRBV6-3,TRBD1,.,TRBJ1-1
TGTGCCAGCAGTTACTATGGTCTGAGCACTGAAGCTTTCTTT,CASSYYGLSTEAFF,TRBV6-2/TRBV6-3,.,.,TRBJ1-1
TGCGCCAGCAGGAGGGAGGGAACCGGGGAGCTGTTTTTT,CASRREGTGELFF,TRBV5-1,TRBD2,once,TRBJ2-2
TGTGCCAGCAGAACCGGGACTAGCGGGAGGAATGAGCAGTTCTTC,CASRTGTSGRNEQFF,TRBV5-4,TRBD2,.,TRBJ2-1
TGTGCCAGCAGCGGCGGACAGGGAGGAACTGAAGCTTTCTTT,CASSGGQGGTEAFF,TRBV13,TRBD1,.,TRBJ1-1
TGTGCCAGCAGTACCCGGGAACCTCACGAGCAGTACTTC,CASSTREPHEQYF,TRBV27,.,.,TRBJ2-7
TGTGCCAGCTCGCCGTCACTAGCGGGGGTTTCGGATACGCAGTATTTT,CASSPSLAGVSDTQYF,TRBV18,TRBD2,.,TRBJ2-3
TGTGCCAGCAGTTCCGGGACAGGGGGCACGAAGTACTTC,CASSSGTGGTKYF,TRBV2,TRBD1,.,TRBJ2-7
TGTGCGGCGGGGCCCACTAATGAAAAACTGTTTTTT,CAAGPTNEKLFF,TRBV28,.,.,TRBJ1-4